Listed here is a single T cell receptor (beta chain). Germline-derived CDR1 and CDR2 are SGHVS and FNYEAQ. The CDR3 is 17 residues long. Trimming removed 0 bases at V and 2 bases at J, with 16 bases between. cDNA came from 0.5 to 1 ug RNA primed by random hexamers. TCRdb passed the immunoSEQ multiplex PCR reads through MiXCR, listing each CDR3 protein once. Of some 200,000 distinct CDR3 sequences listed, around 90% were seen once; the top ten hold less than 0.15%. Peripheral blood CD8+ and CD4+ T cells were profiled by TCR beta sequencing. This record comes from a study of CD8 T cells in Susac syndrome.

The chain joins TRBV7-6 to TRBJ1-1; the D is unclear. The receptor was derived from a human donor with multiple sclerosis. Material: CD8+ T cells from PBMCs. The chain's CDR3 is CASSLADPDGPNTEAFF. The CDR3 DNA is TGTGCCAGCAGCTTAGCCGACCCCGACGGACCAAACACTGAAGCTTTCTTT.